This T cell receptor (beta chain) appears in the sequencing data of a study of response to subunit inactivated influenza vaccine. In this sample, this clonotype turned up a few times. CDR3 length: 13 amino acids. Trimming shortened V by 2 bases and J by 5 bases, and 10 bases separated the two germline ends. Per the germline V gene, CDR1 is MNHNY and CDR2 is SVGAGI (reference sequence). TCRdb called the RT-PCR reads again in MiXCR, with one record for every CDR3 protein. The sample records almost 600,000 distinct CDR3 sequences, 14% being singletons. V and J are TRBV6-6 and TRBJ2-7; maybe TRBD2 (5 bases). The input for sequencing was PBMCs from blood, taken 11 to 12 days after vaccination. The sequence derives from a man aged 50-60 years who received an inactivated influenza vaccine. CDR3 DNA: TGTGCCAGCAGTTACGATCCTAGCAACGAGCAGTACTTC. Protein sequence: CASSYDPSNEQYF.